This T cell receptor beta chain was recorded in a study of regulatory T cells in long-lasting Graves disease. Study-level information: Persistence in Graves' disease denoted antithyroid drug use beyond 5 years alongside positive TSH receptor antibodies.

Library construction for TCR beta used iRepertoire HTBI primers and Arm-PCR of CDR3 regions. Each CDR3 protein gets one entry after TCRdb re-called the multiplex PCR reads with MiXCR. The sample consists of under 500,000 distinct CDR3 sequences, less than 25% of them appearing once. Looked up from germline, CDR1 is SGHAT and CDR2 is FQNNGV. The CDR3 loop spans 16 amino acids. Losses at the gene ends were 1 base for V and 2 bases for J; bases not matched to a gene: 2. Sample time point: persistent/refractory GD, antithyroid drugs over 5 years with positive TRAb. Extracted PBMC RNA gave rise to the TCR library. The patient group derived from an endocrinology department in Xi'an, China.

The sequenced sample was peripheral blood mononuclear cells (PBMCs), obtained when the disease was refractory, from a patient treated with antithyroid drugs. J is TRBJ2-3 and V is TRBV11-2, with 11 bases that match TRBD2. This receptor was identified in a female donor with Graves disease. The CDR3 nucleotides are TGTGCCAGCAGCTTAGGACTAGCGGGAAACACAGATACGCAGTATTTT. Its protein product is CASSLGLAGNTDTQYF.